The T cell receptor (beta chain) described here comes from a study of cytomegalovirus exposure and HLA in healthy donors. General study results and limits: Sequencing likely produced, as an artifact, a cluster of highly shared sequence variants. Segments of the TCR beta V type were, in most cases, productive about 90% or about 30% of the time in an earlier analysis. In a later analysis, donors in an Asian-associated ancestry cluster reportedly had fewer N-insertions in productive TCRs than the cohort mean.

Per germline, CDR1 LGHNA and CDR2 YNFKEQ. Trimming removed 3 bases at V and 3 bases at J, with 9 bases between. The length of the CDR3 is 14 residues. This PCR relied on a set of 60 Vbeta primers and 13 Jbeta primers. Assay used: immunoSEQ multiplex PCR; TCRdb lists only in-frame clones, some missing. The repertoire holds approximately 76,000 clones, with roughly 85% as singletons. Regarding this clone: Its specificity is unknown.

This chain connects TRBV4-2 to TRBJ1-5; possibly TRBD1 for D (6 bases). The material sequenced was PBMCs. The clonotype was recovered from a man aged 25 to 40 in good health and CMV-seronegative. The CDR3 region is CASSHRQANQPQHF. As DNA, the CDR3 is TGTGCCAGCAGCCACCGACAGGCCAATCAGCCCCAGCATTTT.